These 6 T cell receptor beta chains were sequenced from one sample in a study of cytomegalovirus exposure and HLA in healthy donors. 60 Vbeta and 13 Jbeta primers were used in PCR. Profiled with immunoSEQ multiplex PCR; TCRdb holds only in-frame clones, not every one. The data show 140,000 to 150,000 clones, around 70% seen once. Sequenced input: PBMCs. The receptors come from a woman aged 55-70 years in good health and CMV-seropositive.

The chain recombines TRBV6-6 with TRBJ2-1, with D tentatively TRBD2 (5 bases). V gave up 6 bases and J gave up 10 bases, with 13 bases separating them. Germline-derived CDR1 and CDR2 are MNHNY and SVGAGI (reference sequence). This CDR3 spans 12 amino acids. The CDR3 is CASRDLAREQFF. The CDR3 nucleotides read TGTGCCAGCAGAGACCTAGCCCGGGAGCAGTTCTTC.

The chain recombines TRBV9 with TRBJ2-5; 8 bases agree with TRBD1. Trimming took 3 bases from V and 5 from J; bases not matched to a gene: 9. CDR3 size: 15 residues. The germline V gene has CDR1 SGDLS and CDR2 YYNGEE. The CDR3 sequence: CASSGSGQGKETQYF. The CDR3 DNA reads as TGTGCCAGCAGCGGGTCCGGACAGGGAAAGGAGACCCAGTACTTC. Variable domain in full (rest from reference TRBV9 and TRBJ2-5): DSGVTQTPKHLITATGQRVTLRCSPRSGDLSVYWYQQSLDQGLQFLIQYYNGEERAKGNILERFSAQQFPDLHSELNLSSLELGDSALYFCASSGSGQGKETQYFGPGTRLLVL.

V gene TRBV6-5 combines with J gene TRBJ1-3; D is unresolved. This CDR3 is 16 amino acids long. Germline V gene lookup returns CDR1 MNHEY and CDR2 SVGAGI. V shed 4 bases and J shed 0 bases, with 13 bases lying between them. The CDR3 nucleotides read TGTGCCAGCAGTTCTTCTAGGTCTCTCTCTGGAAACACCATATATTTT. It is translated as CASSSSRSLSGNTIYF.

V and J are TRBV6-5 and TRBJ2-7; D not certain. The CDR3 extends over 11 amino acids. Trimming took off 6 bases at V and 6 bases at J, with 9 bases between the two ends. Germline-derived CDR1 and CDR2 are MNHEY and SVGAGI. The CDR3 DNA reads TGTGCCAGCAGGCGAAGTGGCGAGCAGTACTTC. This codes for CASRRSGEQYF.

The V and J genes are TRBV7-6 and TRBJ1-1; the D gene is possibly TRBD1 (6 bases). CDR1 is SGHVS and CDR2 is FNYEAQ in the germline V gene. The ends were cut back, 1 base at V and 3 bases at J, with 18 bases in the middle. The CDR3 has 17 residues. The CDR3 reads CASSLGSGGARDTEAFF. CDR3 coding DNA: TGTGCCAGCAGCTTAGGAAGTGGGGGGGCGCGGGACACTGAAGCTTTCTTT.

V and J are TRBV19 and TRBJ2-1; TRBD2 matches at 10 bases. The trim removed 3 bases at V and 0 bases at J, leaving 8 bases unmatched. Germline values: CDR1 LNHDA, CDR2 SQIVND (reference sequence). This CDR3 has 18 amino acids. In DNA form, the CDR3 reads TGTGCCAGTAGTATGCGGTCCACTAGCGGGGACTCCTACAATGAGCAGTTCTTC. Its translation: CASSMRSTSGDSYNEQFF.